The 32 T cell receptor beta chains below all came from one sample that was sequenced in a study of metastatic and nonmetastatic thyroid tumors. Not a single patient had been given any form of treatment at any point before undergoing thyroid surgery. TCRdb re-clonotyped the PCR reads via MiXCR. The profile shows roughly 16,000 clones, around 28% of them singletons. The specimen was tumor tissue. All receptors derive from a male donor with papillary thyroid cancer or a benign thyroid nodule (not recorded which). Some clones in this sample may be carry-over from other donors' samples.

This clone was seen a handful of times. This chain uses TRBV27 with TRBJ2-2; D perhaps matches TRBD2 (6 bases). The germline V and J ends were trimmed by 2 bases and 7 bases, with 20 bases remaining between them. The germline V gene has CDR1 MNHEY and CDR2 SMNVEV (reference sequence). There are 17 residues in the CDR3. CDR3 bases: TGTGCCAGCAGTTTACGACCGGCGGGGTTGGTCTTCGGGGAGCTGTTTTTT. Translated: CASSLRPAGLVFGELFF.

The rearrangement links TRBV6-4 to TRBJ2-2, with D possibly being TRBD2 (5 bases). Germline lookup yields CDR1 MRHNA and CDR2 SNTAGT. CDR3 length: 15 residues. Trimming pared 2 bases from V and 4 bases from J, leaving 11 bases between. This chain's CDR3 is CASSDLGAGTGELFF. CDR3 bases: TGTGCCAGCAGTGACCTGGGAGCCGGCACCGGGGAGCTGTTTTTT.

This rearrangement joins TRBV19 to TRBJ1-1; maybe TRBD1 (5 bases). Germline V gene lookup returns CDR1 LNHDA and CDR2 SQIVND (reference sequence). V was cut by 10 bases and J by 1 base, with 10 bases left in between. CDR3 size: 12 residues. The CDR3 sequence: CATRTGNTEAFF. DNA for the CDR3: TGTGCCACCCGAACAGGGAACACTGAAGCTTTCTTT.

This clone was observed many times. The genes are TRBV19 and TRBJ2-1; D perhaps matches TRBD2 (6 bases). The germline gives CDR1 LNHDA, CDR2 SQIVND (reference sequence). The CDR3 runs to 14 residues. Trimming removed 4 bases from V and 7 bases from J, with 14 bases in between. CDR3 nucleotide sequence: TGTGCCAGTAGTAATATGGAGGGCTTGAATGAGCAGTTCTTC. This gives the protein CASSNMEGLNEQFF.

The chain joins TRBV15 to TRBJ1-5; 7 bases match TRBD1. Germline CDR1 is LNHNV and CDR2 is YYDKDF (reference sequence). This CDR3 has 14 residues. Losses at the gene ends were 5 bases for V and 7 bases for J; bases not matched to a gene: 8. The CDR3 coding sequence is TGTGCCACCAGCCCCAGGGGACAGCACCAGCCCCAGCATTTT. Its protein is CATSPRGQHQPQHF.

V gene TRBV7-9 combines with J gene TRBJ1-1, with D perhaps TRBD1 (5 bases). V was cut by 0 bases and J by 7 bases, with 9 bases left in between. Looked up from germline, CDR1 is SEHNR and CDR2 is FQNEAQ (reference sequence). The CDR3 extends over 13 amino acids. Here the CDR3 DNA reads TGTGCCAGCAGCTTAGCAGGGGCGGTTGAAGCTTTCTTT. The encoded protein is CASSLAGAVEAFF.

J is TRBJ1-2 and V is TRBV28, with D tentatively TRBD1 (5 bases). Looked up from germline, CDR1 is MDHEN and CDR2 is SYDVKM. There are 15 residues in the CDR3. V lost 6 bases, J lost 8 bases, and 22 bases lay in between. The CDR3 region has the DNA TGTGCCAGCAGCACTTCCCTGAGACAGAGTGCCGGCTACACCTTC. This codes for CASSTSLRQSAGYTF.

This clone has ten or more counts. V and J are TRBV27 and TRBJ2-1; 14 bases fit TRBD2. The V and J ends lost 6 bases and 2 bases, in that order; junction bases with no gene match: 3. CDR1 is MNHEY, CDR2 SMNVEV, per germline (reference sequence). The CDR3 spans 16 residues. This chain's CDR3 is CASSLTSGRAYNEQFF. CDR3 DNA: TGTGCCAGCAGCCTGACTAGCGGGAGGGCCTACAATGAGCAGTTCTTC.

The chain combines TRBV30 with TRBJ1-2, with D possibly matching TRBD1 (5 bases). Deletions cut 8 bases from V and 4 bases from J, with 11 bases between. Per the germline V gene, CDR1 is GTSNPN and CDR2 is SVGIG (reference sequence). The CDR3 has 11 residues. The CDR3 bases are TGTGCCCTGGGGCGGCTCTATGGCTACACCTTC. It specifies CALGRLYGYTF.

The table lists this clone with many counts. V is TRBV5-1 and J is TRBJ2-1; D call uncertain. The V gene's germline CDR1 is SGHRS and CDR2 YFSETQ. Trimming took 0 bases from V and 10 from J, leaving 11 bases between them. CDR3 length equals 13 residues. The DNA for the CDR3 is TGCGCCAGCAGCTTGGATCTTCTTCTGGAGCAGTTCTTC. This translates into CASSLDLLLEQFF.

The CDR3 bases are TGTGCCAGCAGTCGATTCGGGGCTAGCGGCAACTACGAGCAGTACTTC. Translation gives CASSRFGASGNYEQYF. V gene TRBV28 combines with J gene TRBJ2-7; 7 bases agree with TRBD2. Per the germline V gene, CDR1 is MDHEN and CDR2 is SYDVKM. The junction had 13 bases not matched to a gene; V was cut back by 5 bases and J by 3 bases. The CDR3 length is 16 residues.

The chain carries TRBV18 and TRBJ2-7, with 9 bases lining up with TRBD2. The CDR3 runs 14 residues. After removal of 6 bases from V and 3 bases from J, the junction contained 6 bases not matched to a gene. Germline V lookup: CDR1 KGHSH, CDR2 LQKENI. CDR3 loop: CASSPTSGYYEQYF. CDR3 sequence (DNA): TGTGCCAGCTCGCCGACTAGCGGCTACTACGAGCAGTACTTC.

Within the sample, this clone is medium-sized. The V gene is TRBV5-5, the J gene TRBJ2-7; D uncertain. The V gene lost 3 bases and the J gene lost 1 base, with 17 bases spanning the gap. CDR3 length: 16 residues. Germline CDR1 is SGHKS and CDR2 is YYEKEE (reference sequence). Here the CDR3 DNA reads TGTGCCAGCAGCTGGATCGCCGCGACTGTGTCCTACGAGCAGTACTTC. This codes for CASSWIAATVSYEQYF.

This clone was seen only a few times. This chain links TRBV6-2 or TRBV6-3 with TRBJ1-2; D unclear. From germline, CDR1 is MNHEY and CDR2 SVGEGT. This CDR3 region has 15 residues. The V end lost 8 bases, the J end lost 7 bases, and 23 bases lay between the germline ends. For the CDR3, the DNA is TGTGCCAGCGTCGATGGATCGTCTAGACGGGGTGGCTACACCTTC. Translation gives CASVDGSSRRGGYTF.

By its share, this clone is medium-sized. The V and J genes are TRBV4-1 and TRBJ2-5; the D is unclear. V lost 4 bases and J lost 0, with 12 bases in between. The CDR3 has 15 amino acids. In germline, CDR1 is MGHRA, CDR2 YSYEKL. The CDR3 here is CASSPYYLNQETQYF. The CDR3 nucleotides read TGCGCCAGCAGCCCCTACTACTTGAACCAAGAGACCCAGTACTTC.

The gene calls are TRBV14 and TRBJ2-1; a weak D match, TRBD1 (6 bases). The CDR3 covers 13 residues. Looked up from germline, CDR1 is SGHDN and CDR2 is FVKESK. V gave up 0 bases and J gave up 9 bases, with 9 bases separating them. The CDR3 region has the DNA TGTGCCAGCAGCCAAGATTTGGGGGCTGAGCAGTTCTTC. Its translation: CASSQDLGAEQFF.

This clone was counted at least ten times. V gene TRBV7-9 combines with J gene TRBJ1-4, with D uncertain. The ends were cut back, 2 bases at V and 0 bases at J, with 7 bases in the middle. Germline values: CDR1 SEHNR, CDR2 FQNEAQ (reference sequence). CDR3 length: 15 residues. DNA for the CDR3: TGTGCCAGCAGCTTAATGACAACAACTAATGAAAAACTGTTTTTT. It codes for CASSLMTTTNEKLFF.

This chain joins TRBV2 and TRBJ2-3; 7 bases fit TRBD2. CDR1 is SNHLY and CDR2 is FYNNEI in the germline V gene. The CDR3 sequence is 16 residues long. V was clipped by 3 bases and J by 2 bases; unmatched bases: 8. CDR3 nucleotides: TGTGCCAGCAGTGACCCAGGCGGGAGTGACACAGATACGCAGTATTTT. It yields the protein CASSDPGGSDTDTQYF.

CDR3 sequence: CASSIFRGLGTEAFF. For the CDR3, the DNA is TGTGCCAGCAGCATATTCAGGGGGCTCGGCACTGAAGCTTTCTTT. The chain recombines TRBV11-2 with TRBJ1-1; TRBD1 matches at 8 bases. The germline V gene has CDR1 SGHAT and CDR2 FQNNGV. The CDR3 extends over 15 amino acids. The ends lost 5 bases at V and 4 bases at J; junction bases unmatched: 9.

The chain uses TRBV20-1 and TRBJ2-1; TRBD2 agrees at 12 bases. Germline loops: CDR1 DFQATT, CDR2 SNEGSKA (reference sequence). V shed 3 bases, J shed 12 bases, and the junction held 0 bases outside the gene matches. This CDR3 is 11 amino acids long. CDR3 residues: CSARTSGRQFF. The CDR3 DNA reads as TGCAGTGCTAGGACTAGCGGGAGGCAGTTCTTC.

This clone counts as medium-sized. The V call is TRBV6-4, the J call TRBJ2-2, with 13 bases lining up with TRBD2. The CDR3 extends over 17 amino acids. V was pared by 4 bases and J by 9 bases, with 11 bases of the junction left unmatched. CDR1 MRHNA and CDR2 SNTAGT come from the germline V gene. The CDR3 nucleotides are TGTGCCAGCAGTGTTTCCGGACTAGCGGGAGCTGGTAGGGAGCTGTTTTTT. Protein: CASSVSGLAGAGRELFF.

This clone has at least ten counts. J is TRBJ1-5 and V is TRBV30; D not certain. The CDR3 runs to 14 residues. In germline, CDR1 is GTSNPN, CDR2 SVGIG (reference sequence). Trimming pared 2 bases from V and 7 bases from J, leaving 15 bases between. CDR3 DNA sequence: TGTGCCTGGAGTTATGGAGGGTATAGGCAGCCCCAGCATTTT. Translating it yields CAWSYGGYRQPQHF. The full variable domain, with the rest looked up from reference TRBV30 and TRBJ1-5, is SQTIHQWPATLVQPVGSPLSLECTVEGTSNPNLYWYRQAAGRGLQLLFYSVGIGQISSEVPQNLSASRPQDRQFILSSKKLLLSDSGFYLCAWSYGGYRQPQHFGDGTRLSIL.

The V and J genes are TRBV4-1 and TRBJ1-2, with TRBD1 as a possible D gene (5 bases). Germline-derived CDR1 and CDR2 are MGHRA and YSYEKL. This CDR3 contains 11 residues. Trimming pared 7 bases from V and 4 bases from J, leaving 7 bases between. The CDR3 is CASNGGYGYTF. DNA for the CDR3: TGCGCCAGCAATGGGGGCTATGGCTACACCTTC.

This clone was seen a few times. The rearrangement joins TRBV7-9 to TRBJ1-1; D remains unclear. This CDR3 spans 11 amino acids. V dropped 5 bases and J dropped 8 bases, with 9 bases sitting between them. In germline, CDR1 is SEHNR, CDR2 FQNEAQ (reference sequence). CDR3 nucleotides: TGTGCCAGCAGCGGTAGTCTAGAAGCTTTCTTT. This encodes CASSGSLEAFF.

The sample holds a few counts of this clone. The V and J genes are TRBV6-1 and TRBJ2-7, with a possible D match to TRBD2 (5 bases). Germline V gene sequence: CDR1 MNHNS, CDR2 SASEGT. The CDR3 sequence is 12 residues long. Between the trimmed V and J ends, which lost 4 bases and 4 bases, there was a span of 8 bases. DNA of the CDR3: TGTGCCAGCAGTGCTAGCCGATACGAGCAGTACTTC. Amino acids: CASSASRYEQYF.

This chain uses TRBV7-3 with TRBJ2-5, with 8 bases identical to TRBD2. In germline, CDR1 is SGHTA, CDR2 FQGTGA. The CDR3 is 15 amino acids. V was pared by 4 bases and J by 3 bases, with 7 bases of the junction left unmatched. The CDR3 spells CASSSMGLDEETQYF. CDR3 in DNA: TGTGCCAGCAGCTCGATGGGACTAGATGAAGAGACCCAGTACTTC.

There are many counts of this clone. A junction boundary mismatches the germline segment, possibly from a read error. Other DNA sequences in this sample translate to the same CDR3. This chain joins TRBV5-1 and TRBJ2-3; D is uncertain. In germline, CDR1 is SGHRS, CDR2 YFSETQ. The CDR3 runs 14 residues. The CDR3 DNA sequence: TGCGCCACCGCTGAGGAGACAAGCACAGATACGCAGTATTTC. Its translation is CATAEETSTDTQYF.

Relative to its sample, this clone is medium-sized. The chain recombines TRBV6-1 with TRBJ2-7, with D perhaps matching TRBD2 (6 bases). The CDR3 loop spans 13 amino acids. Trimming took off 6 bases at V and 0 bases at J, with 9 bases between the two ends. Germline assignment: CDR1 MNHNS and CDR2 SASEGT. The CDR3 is CASRPSASYEQYF. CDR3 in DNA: TGTGCCAGCAGGCCTAGCGCCTCCTACGAGCAGTACTTC.

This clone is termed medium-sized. CDR3 in DNA: TGTGCCAGCCGTCAAAACGGAGGGAGGAAGACCCAGTACTTC. Translation: CASRQNGGRKTQYF. J is TRBJ2-5 and V is TRBV6-1, with D possibly being TRBD2 (6 bases). This CDR3 contains 14 residues. Germline CDR1 reads MNHNS; CDR2 reads SASEGT. V was shortened by 8 bases and J by 6 bases, with 19 bases between the two germline ends.

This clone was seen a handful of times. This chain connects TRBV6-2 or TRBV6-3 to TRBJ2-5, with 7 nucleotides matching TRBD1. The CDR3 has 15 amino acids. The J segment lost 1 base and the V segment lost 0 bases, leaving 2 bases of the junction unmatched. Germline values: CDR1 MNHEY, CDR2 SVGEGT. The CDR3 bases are TGTGCCAGCAGTTACTCGGGACAGCTCCAAGAGACCCAGTACTTC. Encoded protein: CASSYSGQLQETQYF.

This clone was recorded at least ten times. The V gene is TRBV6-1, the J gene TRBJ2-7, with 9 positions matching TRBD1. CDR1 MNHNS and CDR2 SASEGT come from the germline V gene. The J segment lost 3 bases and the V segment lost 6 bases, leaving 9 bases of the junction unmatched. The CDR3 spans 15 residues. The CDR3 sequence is CASRTRDREYYEQYF. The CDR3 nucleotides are TGTGCCAGCAGGACCCGGGACAGGGAGTACTACGAGCAGTACTTC.

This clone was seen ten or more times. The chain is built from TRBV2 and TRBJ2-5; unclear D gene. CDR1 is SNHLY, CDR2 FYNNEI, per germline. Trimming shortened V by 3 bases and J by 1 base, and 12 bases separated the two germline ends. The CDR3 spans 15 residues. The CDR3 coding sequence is TGTGCCAGCAGTGATAGAGGCAGCCCCCAAGAGACCCAGTACTTC. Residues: CASSDRGSPQETQYF.